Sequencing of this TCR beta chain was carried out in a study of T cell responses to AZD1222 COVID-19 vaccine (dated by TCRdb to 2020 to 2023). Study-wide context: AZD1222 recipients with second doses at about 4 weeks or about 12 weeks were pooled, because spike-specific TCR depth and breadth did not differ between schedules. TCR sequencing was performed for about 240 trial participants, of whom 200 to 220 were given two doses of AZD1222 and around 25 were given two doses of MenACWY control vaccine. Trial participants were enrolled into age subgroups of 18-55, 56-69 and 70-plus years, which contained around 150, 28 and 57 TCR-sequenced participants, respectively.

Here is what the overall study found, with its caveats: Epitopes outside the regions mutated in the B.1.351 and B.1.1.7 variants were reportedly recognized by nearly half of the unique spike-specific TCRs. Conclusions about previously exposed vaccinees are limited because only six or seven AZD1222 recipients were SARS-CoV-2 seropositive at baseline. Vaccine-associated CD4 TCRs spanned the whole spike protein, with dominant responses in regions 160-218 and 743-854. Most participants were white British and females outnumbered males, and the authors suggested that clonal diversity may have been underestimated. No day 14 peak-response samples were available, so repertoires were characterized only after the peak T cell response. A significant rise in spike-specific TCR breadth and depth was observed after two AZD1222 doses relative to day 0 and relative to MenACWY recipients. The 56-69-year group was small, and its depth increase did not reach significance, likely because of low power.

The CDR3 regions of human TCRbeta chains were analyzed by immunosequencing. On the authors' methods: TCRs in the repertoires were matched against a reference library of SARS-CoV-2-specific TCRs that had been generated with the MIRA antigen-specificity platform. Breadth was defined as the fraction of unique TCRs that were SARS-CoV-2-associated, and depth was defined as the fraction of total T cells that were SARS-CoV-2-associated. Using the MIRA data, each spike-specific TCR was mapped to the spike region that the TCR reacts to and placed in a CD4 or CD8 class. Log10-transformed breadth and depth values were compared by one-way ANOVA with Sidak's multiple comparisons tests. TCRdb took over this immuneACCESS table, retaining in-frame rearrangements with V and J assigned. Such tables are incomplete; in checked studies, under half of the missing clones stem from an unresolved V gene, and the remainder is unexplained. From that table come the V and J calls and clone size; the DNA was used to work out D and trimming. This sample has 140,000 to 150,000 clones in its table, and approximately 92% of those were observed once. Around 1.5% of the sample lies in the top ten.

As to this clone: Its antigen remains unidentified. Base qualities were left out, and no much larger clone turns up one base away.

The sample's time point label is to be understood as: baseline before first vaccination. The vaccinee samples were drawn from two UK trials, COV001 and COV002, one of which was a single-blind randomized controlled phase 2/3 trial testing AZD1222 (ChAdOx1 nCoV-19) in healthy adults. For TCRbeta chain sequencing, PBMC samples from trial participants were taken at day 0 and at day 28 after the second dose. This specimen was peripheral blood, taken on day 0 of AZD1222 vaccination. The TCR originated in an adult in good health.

The DNA is as follows: TGTGCCTGGAGTCCCACAGGGCACGACACTGAAGCTTTCTTT. Its protein product is CAWSPTGHDTEAFF. The sequence joins TRBV30 to TRBJ1-1; TRBD1 is possibly the D segment (6 matching bases). Including cysteine and phenylalanine, the CDR3 has 14 amino acids. Solely the CDR3 DNA is kept, with 42 bases framed from the first base. Trimming removed 2 bases from V and 3 bases from J, leaving 13 bases between the germline ends. The germline V gene (reference sequence) gives CDR1 as GTSNPN and CDR2 as SVGIG.